Shown below are 3 T cell receptor beta chains from a single sample sequenced in a study of cytomegalovirus exposure and HLA in healthy donors. Assay: immunoSEQ multiplex PCR; the TCRdb copy retains only in-frame clones and omits some. In the table there are fewer than 350,000 clones, more than 75% of which are singletons. What was sequenced was PBMCs. The receptors were gathered from a woman aged 18-30 years in good health and CMV-seronegative.

The gene calls are TRBV28 and TRBJ1-2; 9 nucleotides align to TRBD1. After removal of 5 bases from V and 0 bases from J, the junction contained 1 base not matched to a gene. CDR1 and CDR2 (germline): MDHEN, SYDVKM. CDR3 length equals 14 residues. CDR3 residues: CASSGDRANYGYTF. In DNA form, the CDR3 reads TGTGCCAGCAGTGGGGACAGGGCTAACTATGGCTACACCTTC.

The chain has TRBV11-2 and TRBJ2-1; 9 bases align to TRBD2. V was pared by 6 bases and J by 1 base, with 7 bases of the junction left unmatched. CDR3 size: 16 residues. In germline, CDR1 is SGHAT, CDR2 FQNNGV. This chain's CDR3 is CASRKLAGHSYNEQFF. The CDR3, as DNA: TGTGCCAGCAGAAAACTAGCGGGCCATTCCTACAATGAGCAGTTCTTC.

The genes are TRBV7-2 and TRBJ1-6, with 8 bases fitting TRBD1. Per germline, CDR1 SGHTA and CDR2 FQGNSA. CDR3 length: 14 residues. Losses at the gene ends were 3 bases for V and 6 bases for J; bases not matched to a gene: 1. CDR3 sequence: CASSLTGVNSPLHF. As DNA, the CDR3 is TGTGCCAGCAGCTTGACAGGGGTTAATTCACCCCTCCACTTT.